A selection of T cell receptor beta chains follows, all from one sample in a study of cytomegalovirus exposure and HLA in healthy donors. Generated by immunoSEQ multiplex PCR, the TCRdb table keeps only in-frame clones and is missing some. The repertoire holds about 130,000 clones, around four fifths seen once, with 1.5% in the top ten. Sequenced input: PBMCs. These receptors originate from a middle-aged man in good health and CMV-seronegative. Both conserved end residues are part of each CDR3. D genes are given only for firm matches. The size field is filled for only some rows; it gives once, few, many or a size class.

J | size | D | V | DNA | CDR3
TRBJ2-3 | - | - | TRBV23-1 | TGCGCCAGCAGTCGTCGAGGGTGCACAGATACGCAGTATTTT | CASSRRGCTDTQYF
TRBJ1-2 | - | - | TRBV20-1 | TGCAGTGCTCAGGGTCGTGGCTACACCTTC | CSAQGRGYTF
TRBJ2-3 | - | - | TRBV6-6 | TGTGCCAGCAGCCCCTTTGGCCCCATAGCAACAGATACGCAGTATTTT | CASSPFGPIATDTQYF
TRBJ1-2 | - | - | TRBV7-2 | TGTGCCAGCAGCCTTGGGGCGGAGAACTATGGCTACACCTTC | CASSLGAENYGYTF
TRBJ2-7 | - | - | TRBV6-5 | TGTGCCAGCAGTTACGAGGGGACCTTAAGGGGGACCGAGCAGTACTTC | CASSYEGTLRGTEQYF
TRBJ2-7 | once | TRBD2 | TRBV7-2 | TGTGCCAGCAGCTCCACTAGCGGGGTGGTCGAGCAGTACTTC | CASSSTSGVVEQYF
TRBJ1-5 | - | TRBD1 | TRBV2 | TGTGCCAGCAGTGAAGAGGCACAGGGGGCATGGCAGCCCCAGCATTTT | CASSEEAQGAWQPQHF
TRBJ2-1 | - | TRBD1 | TRBV18 | TGTGCCAGCTCACCAGCCCGGACAGGTGAGCAGTTCTTC | CASSPARTGEQFF
TRBJ2-7 | few | - | TRBV9 | TGTGCCAGCAGCGTAGGGGGGGTCCCCTACGAGCAGTACTTC | CASSVGGVPYEQYF
TRBJ2-1 | - | - | TRBV14 | TGTGCCAGCAGCCCCTACCTGGGAGTTTCCTACAATGAGCAGTTCTTC | CASSPYLGVSYNEQFF
TRBJ1-4 | - | TRBD1 | TRBV10-3 | TGTGCCATCAGTGAGTCGGCAGGGGGTAATGAAAAACTGTTTTTT | CAISESAGGNEKLFF
TRBJ1-5 | once | TRBD1 | TRBV30 | TGTGCCTGGGGTCACAGGGGGCTATTCCCTAGCAATCAGCCCCAGCATTTT | CAWGHRGLFPSNQPQHF
TRBJ1-1 | - | - | TRBV13 | TGTGCCAGCAGACGAACTATTGAAGCTTTCTTT | CASRRTIEAFF
TRBJ2-7 | - | - | TRBV2 | TGTGCCAGCGGCGGGACGGCCTACGAGCAGTACTTC | CASGGTAYEQYF
TRBJ2-7 | - | - | TRBV7-9 | TGTGCCAGCCGTTCAGGACCGGGAGACGACTACGAGCAGTACTTC | CASRSGPGDDYEQYF
TRBJ2-1 | - | - | TRBV7-3 | TGTGCCAGCAGCTTATCCGGGACTGTCAATGAGCAGTTCTTC | CASSLSGTVNEQFF
TRBJ2-7 | - | - | TRBV6-5 | TGTGCCAGCAGTTACGGCGGTTCCTACGAGCAGTACTTC | CASSYGGSYEQYF
TRBJ1-5 | - | TRBD1 | TRBV28 | TGTGCCAGCAGGACCCAGACAGGGTGGAATCAGCCCCAGCATTTT | CASRTQTGWNQPQHF
TRBJ2-7 | - | TRBD2 | TRBV7-9 | TGTGCCAGCAGCTTATTCGGGACAGGGGGACTAGCGGGAACCTACGAGCAGTACTTC | CASSLFGTGGLAGTYEQYF
TRBJ1-1 | - | - | TRBV19 | TGTGCCAGTAGTATTAAAGGGCCCGGGGTAGCTGAAGCTTTCTTT | CASSIKGPGVAEAFF
TRBJ2-7 | few | TRBD1 | TRBV28 | TGTGCCAGCAGTTTATCCGTTCGGGACAGGCCTTTGGGTTTCGGGCAGTACTTC | CASSLSVRDRPLGFGQYF
TRBJ2-7 | - | - | TRBV18 | TGTGCCAGCTCACCGGTTCAGACTGTGACCTACGAGCAGTACTTC | CASSPVQTVTYEQYF
TRBJ2-7 | - | - | TRBV9 | TGTGCCAGCAGCGTAGTGGAGCCGCTCTACGAGCAGTACTTC | CASSVVEPLYEQYF
TRBJ2-3 | few | TRBD1 | TRBV29-1 | TGCAGCGTTGTTCCGGACAGGGCCGGAGATACGCAGTATTTT | CSVVPDRAGDTQYF
TRBJ1-2 | few | TRBD1 | TRBV7-8 | TGTGCCAGCAGCTTAGGACAGGGAGGCTATGGCTACACCTTC | CASSLGQGGYGYTF
TRBJ2-7 | - | - | TRBV4-1 | TGCGCCAGCAGCCAATTAACGTTTCGTGGCAGGGGGGACGAGCAGTACTTC | CASSQLTFRGRGDEQYF
TRBJ2-3 | - | - | TRBV6-6 | TGTGCCAGCAGTTCGGTTGGGCACGCAGATACGCAGTATTTT | CASSSVGHADTQYF
TRBJ2-7 | - | - | TRBV5-1 | TGCGCCAGCAGGTTCCAGGACGAGCAGTACTTC | CASRFQDEQYF
TRBJ1-6 | few | - | TRBV30 | TGTGCCTGGAGGACTGGAGGTAATTCACCCCTCCACTTT | CAWRTGGNSPLHF
TRBJ2-5 | - | TRBD1 | TRBV10-3 | TGTGCCATCGGTGGAGGGGACAGGGGTCCCCAAGAGACCCAGTACTTC | CAIGGGDRGPQETQYF
TRBJ1-1 | few | TRBD1 | TRBV5-6 | TGTGCCAGCAGTTCCCAGACAGGGGTGGCTTTCTTT | CASSSQTGVAFF
TRBJ2-5 | - | - | TRBV19 | TGTGCCAGTAGTATAGACCCTAGCTCGAAGACCCAGTACTTC | CASSIDPSSKTQYF
TRBJ1-5 | - | - | TRBV6-6 | TGTGCCAGCAGCTACCTCAGTTCCAATCAGCCCCAGCATTTT | CASSYLSSNQPQHF
TRBJ2-7 | once | - | TRBV27 | TGTGCCAGCCGCCCTCAGGGGTGGGGCTACGAGCAGTACTTC | CASRPQGWGYEQYF
TRBJ2-1 | - | TRBD2 | TRBV5-1 | TGCGCCAGCAGCTCCCCCGGACTAGCGGGCCGGAGGGGTGAGCAGTTCTTC | CASSSPGLAGRRGEQFF
TRBJ2-7 | - | TRBD1 | TRBV28 | TGTGCCAGCACCCTGACAGGGGGCGCGTACGAGCAGTACTTC | CASTLTGGAYEQYF
TRBJ2-5 | - | TRBD1 | TRBV27 | TGTGCCAGCTCCACAGGGGGCGCGGGAGAGCAGTACTTC | CASSTGGAGEQYF
TRBJ1-5 | - | - | TRBV6-5 | TGTGCCAGCCAAGGGGTCACTAGCAATCAGCCCCAGCATTTT | CASQGVTSNQPQHF
TRBJ1-1 | - | TRBD1 | TRBV5-1 | TGCGCCAGCAGCGCCGGACAGGGAGAGACTGAAGCTTTCTTT | CASSAGQGETEAFF
TRBJ1-1 | once | TRBD1 | TRBV18 | TGTGCCAGCTCACCATGGACAGGGGACACTGAAGCTTTCTTT | CASSPWTGDTEAFF
TRBJ2-1 | - | - | TRBV7-2 | TGTGCCAGCAGTCCCCCCGGGTACAATGAGCAGTTCTTC | CASSPPGYNEQFF
TRBJ2-1 | - | TRBD2 | TRBV11-2 | TGTGCCAGCAGCTGGGGGCGGGGGGGTAATAAGCAGTTCTTC | CASSWGRGGNKQFF
TRBJ2-7 | - | - | TRBV7-8 | TGTGCCAGCAGCTTCTTCCCCGGCTACGAGCAGTACTTC | CASSFFPGYEQYF
TRBJ2-6 | - | - | TRBV7-3 | TGTGCCAGCAGCTTAAGCGGGTATGGGGCTGGGGCCAACGTCCTGACTTTC | CASSLSGYGAGANVLTF
TRBJ2-7 | - | - | TRBV4-3 | TGCGCCAGCAGCCAAGATATCGGCCAGCGGGAGCAGTACTTC | CASSQDIGQREQYF
TRBJ1-5 | - | TRBD1 | TRBV6-6 | TGTGCCAGCAGCAGGGACAGGGGCCTTGGTCAGCCCCAGCATTTT | CASSRDRGLGQPQHF
TRBJ1-1 | few | TRBD1 | TRBV5-6 | TGTGCCAGCAGCGGACAGGGGGCTGAAGCTTTCTTT | CASSGQGAEAFF
TRBJ2-2 | - | - | TRBV7-6 | TGTGCCAGCAGCTTAGGCCAGGTCACCGGGGAGCTGTTTTTT | CASSLGQVTGELFF
TRBJ2-7 | - | - | TRBV2 | TGTGCCAGCAGTGAAGTCAAGGCCTGGACAGACAACGAGCAGTACTTC | CASSEVKAWTDNEQYF
TRBJ2-4 | - | TRBD1 | TRBV14 | TGTGCCAGCAGCACGGGACAGGGGGTAGCCAAAAACATTCAGTACTTC | CASSTGQGVAKNIQYF
TRBJ1-4 | once | TRBD1 | TRBV7-6 | TGTGTCAGCAGCCCGTGGACAGGGGGCGGGAATGAAAAACTGTTTTTT | CVSSPWTGGGNEKLFF